The 6 T cell receptor beta chains in this list originate from one sample, sequenced in a study of blood T cell repertoires in COVID-19. Clones were sequenced by immunoSEQ multiplex PCR, and TCRdb holds only the in-frame ones, with some missing. The data contain under 300,000 clones, roughly 85% of them singletons. The source material was PBMCs or T cells enriched from blood (not recorded which). The receptors come from a woman between 45 and 60 years old who had recovered from COVID-19.

The chain combines TRBV5-6 with TRBJ2-1; D is perhaps TRBD1 (5 bases). The V end lost 4 bases, the J end lost 4 bases, and 21 bases lay between the germline ends. This CDR3 is 17 amino acids long. Germline CDR1 reads SGHDT; CDR2 reads YYEEEE. This CDR3 reads CASSIGDLEISYNEQFF. The CDR3 DNA is TGTGCCAGCAGCATAGGGGATTTGGAAATATCATACAATGAGCAGTTCTTC. The whole variable domain, remainder taken from reference TRBV5-6 and TRBJ2-1, is DAGVTQSPTHLIKTRGQQVTLRCSPKSGHDTVSWYQQALGQGPQFIFQYYEEEERQRGNFPDRFSGHQFPNYSSELNVNALLLGDSALYLCASSIGDLEISYNEQFFGPGTRLTVL.

V is TRBV7-9 and J is TRBJ1-2; D possibly corresponds to TRBD1 (5 bases). Germline CDR1 reads SEHNR; CDR2 reads FQNEAQ (reference sequence). V gave up 5 bases and J gave up 2 bases, with 12 bases separating them. The CDR3 totals 14 residues. The CDR3 loop is CASSPGERNYGYTF. The CDR3 nucleotides are TGTGCCAGCAGCCCGGGGGAAAGGAACTATGGCTACACCTTC.

This chain uses TRBV3-1 (or the pseudogene TRBV3-2) with TRBJ2-3; TRBD2 matches 11 bases. The CDR3 length is 17 residues. V lost 3 bases to trimming and J lost 6 bases; unmatched junction nucleotides: 11. Germline assignment: CDR1 LGHDT and CDR2 YNNKEL (reference sequence). CDR3 loop: CASSHNPGLAAADTQYF. CDR3 nucleotide sequence: TGTGCCAGCAGCCACAACCCGGGACTAGCGGCAGCGGATACGCAGTATTTT.

The chain couples TRBV19 to TRBJ1-5, with 9 nucleotides matching TRBD1. This CDR3 spans 16 amino acids. Trimming cost V 5 bases and J 7 bases; bases outside gene matches: 12. Germline lookup yields CDR1 LNHDA and CDR2 SQIVND (reference sequence). Here the CDR3 DNA reads TGTGCCAGTAGTTGGGCTACAGGGGGCGTAGGGCAGCCCCAGCATTTT. Translated: CASSWATGGVGQPQHF.

The chain joins TRBV29-1 to TRBJ2-6; 8 positions match TRBD1. V shed 6 bases, J shed 0 bases, and the junction held 1 base outside the gene matches. Germline CDR1 reads SQVTM; CDR2 reads ANQGSEA. The CDR3 is 14 residues long. The CDR3 spells CSVTGASGANVLTF. The DNA of the CDR3 is TGCAGCGTGACAGGGGCCTCTGGGGCCAACGTCCTGACTTTC.

This sequence joins TRBV29-1 and TRBJ2-5; 7 bases fit TRBD2. Per germline, CDR1 SQVTM and CDR2 ANQGSEA. The V gene end was trimmed by 2 bases and the J gene end by 4 bases; junction bases not matched to a gene: 1. This CDR3 region has 12 residues. CDR3 loop: CSVESSGETQYF. CDR3 in DNA: TGCAGCGTTGAATCTAGCGGAGAGACCCAGTACTTC.